This T cell receptor (beta chain) was obtained from a study of blood T cell repertoires in COVID-19. About the study: The United States, Italy and Spain provided the acute and convalescent COVID-19 samples. PBMCs, B-cell-depleted T cells, or T cells were the source of the cDNA or gDNA that made up the material.

Original handling: Reference gene primer amplification in the assay estimated nucleated cell counts. Clones were sequenced by immunoSEQ multiplex PCR, and TCRdb holds only the in-frame ones, with some missing. V and J calls and clone size come straight from that table; D and trimming were deduced from the DNA. The sample yields tens of thousands of clones, more than 70% seen once. V dropped 6 bases and J dropped 0 bases, with 15 bases sitting between them. This CDR3 region has 15 residues. CDR1 is MNHEY, CDR2 SMNVEV, per germline (reference sequence). V is TRBV27 and J is TRBJ2-7; D might be TRBD1 (6 bases). The clonotype comes from a human donor in a cohort sampled during active COVID-19. Specimen: peripheral blood. In DNA, the CDR3 is TGTGCCAGCAGCCCGGGACAATTTATCTCCTACGAGCAGTACTTC. Protein sequence: CASSPGQFISYEQYF.